Below, one T cell receptor beta chain is given with its context. Antigen unknown. Other DNA sequences in the same sample also yield this CDR3. Germline CDR1 reads MNHEY; CDR2 reads SMNVEV (reference sequence). The CDR3 contains 13 residues. V was trimmed by 2 bases and J by 4 bases, leaving 5 bases between them. The data stem from a study of OX40 agonist ivuxolimab in advanced cancers. The overall study: People in dose escalation had one of these cancers: hepatocellular carcinoma, melanoma, renal cell or head and neck cancer.

Study-wide points: Among the least clonally expanded were partial responders at 0.1-3.0 mg/kg.

TCRdb keeps only in-frame clones here, not all; method: immunoSEQ multiplex PCR. The sample carries under 90,000 clones, just under 90% recorded once. This receptor was taken from an adult with an advanced solid tumor such as melanoma, head and neck, liver or kidney cancer. The sample consisted of CD4+ or CD8+ T cells sorted from blood, taken in a trial of the OX40 agonist ivuxolimab. The genes are TRBV27 and TRBJ2-2; D call uncertain. The chain's CDR3 is CASSLGITGELFF. As DNA, the CDR3 is TGTGCCAGCAGTTTAGGGATCACCGGGGAGCTGTTTTTT.